A single sample is the source of the 31 T cell receptor beta chains below, sequenced in a study of blood T cells in healthy people across ages. Then a second PCR, running about 6 to 12 cycles, was carried out with a sample-barcoded 5' primer and a J-beta primer mix. TCRdb used MiXCR to reprocess the 5' RACE reads, holding one entry per CDR3 protein. The table lists some 1,800,000 distinct CDR3 sequences, about two fifths of them singletons. Material: blood. The receptors were gathered from a human donor in good health.

The chain employs TRBV7-2 and TRBJ1-1, with a weak D call TRBD1 (5 bases). V shed 3 bases and J shed 6 bases, with 14 bases lying between them. Germline-derived CDR1 and CDR2 are SGHTA and FQGNSA. This CDR3 is 14 amino acids long. The CDR3 is CASSFGQGLAEAFF. CDR3 nucleotide sequence: TGTGCCAGCAGCTTTGGGCAGGGTTTAGCTGAAGCTTTCTTT.

The genes are TRBV30 and TRBJ1-2; D unclear. Germline CDR1 is GTSNPN and CDR2 is SVGIG (reference sequence). The CDR3 covers 12 residues. V shed 1 base and J shed 6 bases, with 9 bases lying between them. CDR3 sequence reads: CAWSEGRHGYTF. The CDR3 DNA is TGTGCCTGGAGTGAGGGCCGGCATGGCTACACCTTC.

This sequence joins TRBV5-1 and TRBJ1-5; the D gene is possibly TRBD1 (5 bases). CDR3 length equals 14 residues. Trimming left V 0 bases short and J 6 bases short, with 10 bases between. Germline CDR1 and CDR2: SGHRS and YFSETQ. The CDR3 DNA sequence: TGCGCCAGCAGCTTGGACGGGGGAGTTCAGCCCCAGCATTTT. Translation gives CASSLDGGVQPQHF.

J is TRBJ1-6 and V is TRBV4-1; D remains ambiguous. Trimming took off 1 base at V and 9 bases at J, with 31 bases between the two ends. This CDR3 is built from 21 residues. Germline V gene sequence: CDR1 MGHRA, CDR2 YSYEKL. The CDR3 loop is CASSQALLPRAVKTNRSPLHF. The CDR3 DNA reads as TGCGCCAGCAGCCAAGCTCTCCTACCAAGGGCGGTAAAAACGAACCGTTCACCCCTCCACTTT.

This clonotype was seen a few times. The rearrangement joins TRBV27 to TRBJ1-4; TRBD1 aligns across 9 bases. The CDR3 runs 14 residues. Germline-derived CDR1 and CDR2 are MNHEY and SMNVEV (reference sequence). The J segment lost 8 bases and the V segment lost 3 bases, leaving 4 bases of the junction unmatched. The CDR3 sequence: CASSLGQGWEKLFF. The CDR3 DNA sequence: TGTGCCAGCAGTTTGGGACAGGGCTGGGAAAAACTGTTTTTT.

This clonotype was counted only a few times. The chain employs TRBV20-1 and TRBJ1-2; D is ambiguous. Germline V CDR1 and CDR2: DFQATT, SNEGSKA (reference sequence). This CDR3 is 12 amino acids long. Between the trimmed V and J ends, which lost 0 bases and 7 bases, there was a span of 9 bases. CDR3 amino acids: CSARDITGGYTF. In DNA, the CDR3 is TGCAGTGCTAGAGATATAACTGGTGGCTACACCTTC.

Only a few counts were recorded for this clonotype. J is TRBJ2-5 and V is TRBV5-1, with D possibly called TRBD1 or TRBD2 (5 bases each). V lost 3 bases to trimming and J lost 2 bases, with 11 bases between them. Germline lookup yields CDR1 SGHRS and CDR2 YFSETQ. This CDR3 comprises 14 residues. Here the CDR3 DNA reads TGCGCCAGCAGCTGGGGACCCAATCAAGAGACCCAGTACTTC. It yields the protein CASSWGPNQETQYF.

The rearrangement uses TRBV6-5 and TRBJ1-1; D is unclear. The CDR3 loop spans 18 amino acids. V was shortened by 2 bases and J by 1 base, with 20 bases between the two germline ends. The germline CDR1 and CDR2 sequences are MNHEY and SVGAGI. In DNA form, the CDR3 reads TGTGCCAGCAGTTACGTCTTAAGCAGGACTAGCCCGAACACTGAAGCTTTCTTT. This encodes CASSYVLSRTSPNTEAFF.

The chain is built from TRBV3-1 and TRBJ1-1; D possibly corresponds to TRBD1 (5 bases). Germline V gene data show CDR1 as LGHDT and CDR2 as YNNKEL (reference sequence). Trimming stripped 1 base from V and 8 bases from J, with 14 bases between. This CDR3 spans 14 amino acids. CDR3 amino acids: CASSQANRDGEAFF. CDR3 in DNA: TGTGCCAGCAGCCAAGCCAACCGGGACGGAGAAGCTTTCTTT.

In its sample, this clonotype was seen a few times. The chain recombines TRBV20-1 with TRBJ1-2; 9 bases match TRBD1. Germline V gene sequence: CDR1 DFQATT, CDR2 SNEGSKA (reference sequence). The J segment lost 8 bases and the V segment lost 6 bases, leaving 7 bases of the junction unmatched. The CDR3 is 12 residues long. This chain's CDR3 is CSARDRAWGYTF. The CDR3 region has the DNA TGCAGTGCAAGGGACAGGGCGTGGGGCTACACCTTC.

This clonotype has only a few counts. The CDR3: CSVELLGQGVVEQFF. CDR3 nucleotides: TGCAGCGTTGAACTCCTGGGACAGGGGGTTGTTGAGCAGTTCTTC. The rearrangement links TRBV29-1 to TRBJ2-1; TRBD1 aligns across 11 bases. This CDR3 spans 15 amino acids. J lost 9 bases, V lost 2 bases, and 9 bases had no gene match. CDR1 is SQVTM and CDR2 is ANQGSEA in the germline V gene.

The gene calls are TRBV15 and TRBJ1-5, with D possibly TRBD1 on 5 matching bases. V was shortened by 0 bases and J by 6 bases, with 12 bases between the two germline ends. The CDR3 totals 15 residues. Germline values: CDR1 LNHNV, CDR2 YYDKDF (reference sequence). The CDR3 coding sequence is TGTGCCACCAGCAGAGATGGGGCGGCGGGTCAGCCCCAGCATTTT. Its translation is CATSRDGAAGQPQHF. The complete variable domain, with remaining parts taken from reference TRBV15 and TRBJ1-5, reads DAMVIQNPRYQVTQFGKPVTLSCSQTLNHNVMYWYQQKSSQAPKLLFHYYDKDFNNEADTPDNFQSRRPNTSFCFLDIRSPGLGDTAMYLCATSRDGAAGQPQHFGDGTRLSIL.

The chain has TRBV19 and TRBJ1-4, with D unclear. Looked up from germline, CDR1 is LNHDA and CDR2 is SQIVND (reference sequence). Trimming removed 9 bases at V and 11 bases at J, with 16 bases between. This CDR3 has 12 residues. For the CDR3, the DNA is TGTGCCAGCCACGCCGGTCTGGGGAAACTGTTTTTT. Amino acid sequence: CASHAGLGKLFF. The complete variable domain, with remaining parts taken from reference TRBV19 and TRBJ1-4, reads DGGITQSPKYLFRKEGQNVTLSCEQNLNHDAMYWYRQDPGQGLRLIYYSQIVNDFQKGDIAEGYSVSREKKESFPLTVTSAQKNPTAFYLCASHAGLGKLFFGSGTQLSVL.

V gene TRBV7-2 combines with J gene TRBJ2-7, with 9 bases that match TRBD1. Germline V gene sequence: CDR1 SGHTA, CDR2 FQGNSA. The CDR3 contains 15 residues. J lost 2 bases, V lost 3 bases, and 5 bases had no gene match. The CDR3 is CASSFRTGEAYEQYF. The CDR3 DNA reads TGTGCCAGCAGCTTCCGGACAGGGGAGGCCTACGAGCAGTACTTC.

The V call is TRBV7-2, the J call TRBJ2-1, with no clear D. V lost 1 base and J 5 bases, leaving 3 bases between the germline ends. In germline, CDR1 is SGHTA, CDR2 FQGNSA. This CDR3 spans 12 amino acids. The CDR3 loop is CASSLVHNEQFF. The CDR3 coding sequence is TGTGCCAGCAGCTTAGTGCACAATGAGCAGTTCTTC.

This clonotype was found a few times. The rearrangement links TRBV20-1 to TRBJ1-2; 9 bases align to TRBD1. The CDR3 extends over 15 amino acids. Germline loops: CDR1 DFQATT, CDR2 SNEGSKA (reference sequence). V shed 4 bases and J 1 base; nucleotides not matched to a gene: 7. The CDR3: CSANEQGAFNYGYTF. The CDR3 DNA sequence: TGCAGTGCTAACGAACAGGGGGCTTTTAACTATGGCTACACCTTC.

Comments on this clonotype: The junction departs from the called germline gene at one end, perhaps through a read error. The chain's CDR3 is CASSPTDWGPYGHTF. CDR3 nucleotides: TGTGCCAGCAGCCCCACGGACTGGGGGCCCTATGGCCACACCTTC. This sequence joins TRBV12-3 or TRBV12-4 and TRBJ1-2; tentative D call: TRBD1 (6 bases). The length of the CDR3 is 15 residues.

The chain has TRBV3-1 and TRBJ2-1; 15 bases agree with TRBD2. There are 15 residues in the CDR3. Trimming cost V 2 bases and J 11 bases; bases outside gene matches: 4. Germline V gene data show CDR1 as LGHDT and CDR2 as YNNKEL (reference sequence). In DNA form, the CDR3 reads TGTGCCAGCAGCCAATCGGGGACTAGCGGGGGGAAGCAGTTCTTC. Its protein is CASSQSGTSGGKQFF.

In this sample, this clonotype turned up a few times. The chain combines TRBV2 with TRBJ2-1; 13 bases align to TRBD2. In germline, CDR1 is SNHLY, CDR2 FYNNEI. This CDR3 is 16 amino acids long. V lost 10 bases, J lost 4 bases, and 10 bases stayed unmatched. The CDR3: CANRILAGGQYNEQFF. For the CDR3, the DNA is TGTGCCAACCGGATACTAGCGGGGGGGCAGTACAATGAGCAGTTCTTC.

This clonotype was found a few times. This chain joins TRBV29-1 and TRBJ2-1; tentatively, D is TRBD2 (5 bases). V gave up 7 bases and J gave up 11 bases, with 21 bases separating them. This CDR3 is built from 13 residues. Germline CDR1 is SQVTM and CDR2 is ANQGSEA. The CDR3 loop reads CSGEGPPAGKQFF. CDR3 coding DNA: TGCAGCGGTGAGGGCCCCCCCGCTGGGAAGCAGTTCTTC.

V gene TRBV7-2 combines with J gene TRBJ2-3; the match to TRBD1 covers 10 bases. The ends lost 5 bases at V and 3 bases at J; junction bases unmatched: 8. Germline assignment: CDR1 SGHTA and CDR2 FQGNSA. The CDR3 runs to 16 residues. The CDR3 loop is CASSPRQGARTDTQYF. CDR3 nucleotides: TGTGCCAGCAGCCCGCGACAGGGGGCTCGGACAGATACGCAGTATTTT.

Only a few counts were recorded for this clonotype. The chain uses TRBV9 and TRBJ1-1; D is uncertain. The germline CDR1 and CDR2 sequences are SGDLS and YYNGEE. Trimming removed 4 bases at V and 2 bases at J, with 12 bases between. This CDR3 has 14 amino acids. Here the CDR3 reads CASSTTPTNTEAFF. CDR3 nucleotide sequence: TGTGCCAGCAGCACAACACCCACAAACACTGAAGCTTTCTTT.

V and J are TRBV3-1 and TRBJ2-1, with D uncertain. Near its end, the DNA agrees better with TRBJ2-7, so the J call may be wrong. Germline CDR1 LGHDT, CDR2 YNNKEL (reference sequence). The CDR3 length is 14 residues. The CDR3: CASSQGTPYNEQYF. CDR3 DNA sequence: TGTGCCAGCAGCCAAGGAACACCGTACAATGAGCAGTACTTC.

The chain uses TRBV20-1 and TRBJ2-5; D perhaps matches TRBD2 (6 bases). V lost 5 bases, J lost 7 bases, and 11 bases lay in between. This CDR3 is 11 amino acids long. From germline, CDR1 is DFQATT and CDR2 SNEGSKA (reference sequence). CDR3 protein: CSAGTQATQYF. Here the CDR3 DNA reads TGCAGTGCTGGGACTCAGGCGACCCAGTACTTC.

V and J are TRBV29-1 and TRBJ2-1; possible D gene TRBD2, 5 bases. Germline CDR1 reads SQVTM; CDR2 reads ANQGSEA. The CDR3 is made up of 14 amino acids. V gave up 5 bases and J gave up 0 bases, with 11 bases separating them. In DNA, the CDR3 is TGCAGCGTTCGGACTCTCCACTCCTACAATGAGCAGTTCTTC. The encoded protein is CSVRTLHSYNEQFF.

The gene calls are TRBV10-3 and TRBJ2-1, with D perhaps matching TRBD1 (6 bases). The germline V and J ends were trimmed by 5 bases and 8 bases, with 19 bases remaining between them. In germline, CDR1 is ENHRY, CDR2 SYGVKD. There are 15 residues in the CDR3. The DNA of the CDR3 is TGTGCCATCAGTTCCGCCGACAGGTTGGGGGATGAGCAGTTCTTC. This gives the protein CAISSADRLGDEQFF.

In DNA, the CDR3 is TGTGCCAGCAGCTTCTTCCCTTCCGGGACAGGGAGTTTCTACGAGCAGTACTTC. Its protein product is CASSFFPSGTGSFYEQYF. This rearrangement joins TRBV7-2 to TRBJ2-7; 9 bases fit TRBD1. V gave up 3 bases and J gave up 3 bases; unmatched junction bases: 15. There are 18 residues in the CDR3. Per germline, CDR1 SGHTA and CDR2 FQGNSA.

CDR3 bases: TGTGCCAGCAGCTTAGGACACCTTTTTGCTCGACCCGGGGAGCTGTTTTTT. Encoded protein: CASSLGHLFARPGELFF. The rearrangement links TRBV7-6 to TRBJ2-2; D is undetermined. The CDR3 length is 17 residues. Trimming cost V 1 base and J 6 bases, with 18 bases left between them. The V gene's germline CDR1 is SGHVS and CDR2 FNYEAQ.

The rearrangement uses TRBV7-2 and TRBJ2-5, with 8 bases aligning to TRBD1. Germline CDR1 is SGHTA and CDR2 is FQGNSA. The CDR3 totals 15 residues. With V trimmed by 4 bases and J by 11 bases, 15 bases remained unmatched. The CDR3 DNA reads TGTGCCAGCAGCTCTTGGACAGGGCCTCACAATGAGCAGTACTTC. Translating gives CASSSWTGPHNEQYF.

The CDR3 region is CASSQGGAGAYEQYF. Written as DNA, the CDR3 is TGTGCCAGCAGCCAAGGGGGGGCGGGGGCCTACGAGCAGTACTTC. This rearrangement joins TRBV4-2 to TRBJ2-7; D possibly corresponds to TRBD2 (7 bases). This CDR3 contains 15 residues. V gave up 1 base and J gave up 2 bases, with 12 bases separating them. Germline values: CDR1 LGHNA, CDR2 YNFKEQ.

The chain joins TRBV7-8 to TRBJ1-5, with D unclear. Trimming shortened V by 5 bases and J by 0 bases, and 11 bases separated the two germline ends. The germline gives CDR1 SGHVS, CDR2 FQNEAQ. The CDR3 is 15 residues long. The CDR3 here is CASSTDGDSNQPQHF. CDR3 coding DNA: TGTGCCAGCAGCACGGACGGAGATAGCAATCAGCCCCAGCATTTT.